A selection of T cell receptor beta chains follows, all from one sample in a study of OX40 agonist ivuxolimab in advanced cancers. Generated by immunoSEQ multiplex PCR, the TCRdb table keeps only in-frame clones and is missing some. The sample includes some 90,000 clones, around nine tenths of them seen just once. This specimen consisted of CD4+ or CD8+ T cells sorted from blood, obtained in a trial of the OX40 agonist ivuxolimab. The receptors stem from an adult with an advanced solid tumor such as melanoma, head and neck, liver or kidney cancer. The CDR3 runs from the conserved cysteine through the conserved F or W. D genes are given only for firm matches. Some rows mark clone size as missing; the rest say once, few, many or name a class of expanded clone.

.,.,TRBJ2-3,TRBV10-3,TGTGCCATCAGTGTTTCCGGGACTGGCACAGATACGCAGTATTTT,CAISVSGTGTDTQYF
.,.,TRBJ2-3,TRBV11-2,TGTGCCAGCAGCTTATATGGACAAAGCACAGATACGCAGTATTTT,CASSLYGQSTDTQYF
.,.,TRBJ1-1,TRBV5-1,TGCGCCAGCAGCTTGGAGAGGGGGAACACTGAAGCTTTCTTT,CASSLERGNTEAFF
.,.,TRBJ2-1,TRBV6-5,TGTGCCAGCAGTTACTCCGTCCGATCAGGGGCGAATGAGCAGTTCTTC,CASSYSVRSGANEQFF
.,.,TRBJ2-3,TRBV7-7,TGTGCTAGCAGCTTATCCGGGGGTAGCACAGATACGCAGTATTTT,CASSLSGGSTDTQYF
.,TRBD2,TRBJ2-7,TRBV19,TGTGCCAGTAGTTCCCGGGGAGCGGGAGGTTTCGGCGAGCAGTACTTC,CASSSRGAGGFGEQYF
.,TRBD2,TRBJ2-7,TRBV18,TGTGCCAGCTCACCCAGACTAGCGGGAGCGGACGAGCAGTACTTC,CASSPRLAGADEQYF
.,.,TRBJ2-2,TRBV4-1,TGCGCCAGCAGCCAAGATCCCCATGCGGGTCCGAACACCGGGGAGCTGTTTTTT,CASSQDPHAGPNTGELFF
once,.,TRBJ1-1,TRBV28,TGTGCCAGCAGTTTCTCAGGACTCAACACTGAAGCTTTCTTT,CASSFSGLNTEAFF
.,.,TRBJ2-1,TRBV27,TGTGCCAGCAGTCCCACCTGGGATTCCTACAATGAGCAGTTCTTC,CASSPTWDSYNEQFF
.,TRBD2,TRBJ2-7,TRBV6-6,TGTGCCAGCAGTTTCCTAGCGGGGAACCACGAGCAGTACTTC,CASSFLAGNHEQYF
.,.,TRBJ2-6,TRBV19,TGTGCCACCGACGCGTTCTCTGGGGCCAACGTCCTGACTTTC,CATDAFSGANVLTF
.,.,TRBJ1-5,TRBV7-8,TGTGCCAGCAGCCCACTGGGGGGCGGAACAACCGGCAATCAGCCCCAGCATTTT,CASSPLGGGTTGNQPQHF
.,.,TRBJ1-3,TRBV14,TGTGCCACCTCCTTTCTCTCTGGAAACACCATATATTTT,CATSFLSGNTIYF
.,.,TRBJ2-5,TRBV10-1,TGCGCCAGCAGGGGGTCGGCTCAAGAGACCCAGTACTTC,CASRGSAQETQYF
.,TRBD1,TRBJ1-2,TRBV7-2,TGTGCCAGCAGCTTAGAAGGCGACAGGGGGAAGTTTCGCGTCTATGGCTACACCTTC,CASSLEGDRGKFRVYGYTF
.,.,TRBJ2-1,TRBV19,TGTGCCACCCGTAGGGAAAACAATGAGCAGTTCTTC,CATRRENNEQFF
.,TRBD2,TRBJ2-7,TRBV5-6,TGTGCCAGCAGCTTTTTTCCGGGGGGAAGGTCCTACGAGCAGTACTTC,CASSFFPGGRSYEQYF
.,.,TRBJ1-2,TRBV5-6,TGTGCCAGCAGCTTGACAGGGCGACTCGCCCCTTATGGCTACACCTTC,CASSLTGRLAPYGYTF
.,TRBD1,TRBJ2-2,TRBV7-9,TGTGCCAGCACCGACAGGGCGACGAACACCGGGGAGCTGTTTTTT,CASTDRATNTGELFF
.,TRBD2,TRBJ2-7,TRBV18,TGTGCCAGCTCAGCGGGACTAGCGGAGTCCTACGAGCAGTACTTC,CASSAGLAESYEQYF
.,TRBD1,TRBJ2-6,TRBV25-1,TGTGCCAGCCGACGGACAGGGACGGGGCCTGGGGCCAACGTCCTGACTTTC,CASRRTGTGPGANVLTF
.,.,TRBJ1-1,TRBV29-1,TGCAGCGGACAGATTTACACTGAAGCTTTCTTT,CSGQIYTEAFF
.,.,TRBJ2-3,TRBV19,TGTGCCAGTAGTCCCCGGTTTTCAGATACGCAGTATTTT,CASSPRFSDTQYF
.,.,TRBJ2-5,TRBV7-8,TGTGCCAGCAGCTTAAATCTAGGACAAGAGACCCAGTACTTC,CASSLNLGQETQYF
.,.,TRBJ2-1,TRBV6-5,TGTGCCAGCAGTTACTCGAACGTTTACAGCCACAATGAGCAGTTCTTC,CASSYSNVYSHNEQFF
.,.,TRBJ2-7,TRBV27,TGTGCCAGCAGTAGAAATCCCAGGGGTCAATACTCCTACGAGCAGTACTTC,CASSRNPRGQYSYEQYF
.,.,TRBJ2-5,TRBV11-3,TGTGCCAGCTCTCAGGGGCCATATCCGGGGGAGACCCAGTACTTC,CASSQGPYPGETQYF
.,.,TRBJ2-6,TRBV22-1,TGTCCTGGGAGGCTGCGCTGCGAACAAAGTCGGGCCAACGTCCTGACTTTC,CPGRLRCEQSRANVLTF
.,.,TRBJ1-4,TRBV18,TGTGCCAGCTCACCAAGACAGGCAACTAATGAAAAACTGTTTTTT,CASSPRQATNEKLFF
once,TRBD2,TRBJ2-2,TRBV7-2,TGTGCCAGCAGCTTAGGGCTAGCGGGAACCGGGGAGCTGTTTTTT,CASSLGLAGTGELFF
.,.,TRBJ1-5,TRBV2,TGTGCCAGCAGTGGGGATCAGCCCCAGCATTTT,CASSGDQPQHF
.,TRBD1,TRBJ2-5,TRBV19,TGTGCCAGTAGTGATAGGACAGGGGGAAAAGAGACCCAGTACTTC,CASSDRTGGKETQYF
.,.,TRBJ2-2,TRBV10-1,TGCGCCAGCAGGGGGACTCCGAACACCGGGGAGCTGTTTTTT,CASRGTPNTGELFF
few,.,TRBJ1-1,TRBV7-2,TGTGCCAGCAGCTTTTCCCCGGGGAGGAACACTGAAGCTTTCTTT,CASSFSPGRNTEAFF
.,.,TRBJ1-1,TRBV1,TGCACCAGCAGCCACCCACTCTTGAACACTGAAGCTTTCTTT,CTSSHPLLNTEAFF
.,.,TRBJ1-5,TRBV7-8,TGTGCCAGCAGCTTCGGACAGAACAATCAGCCCCAGCATTTT,CASSFGQNNQPQHF
.,TRBD1,TRBJ1-2,TRBV27,TGTGCCAGCAGTTCCCAGGGGGCCTATGGCTACACCTTC,CASSSQGAYGYTF
.,.,TRBJ1-2,TRBV7-8,TGTGCCAGCAGCTTAGGGATACAGCAGTATGGCTACACCTTC,CASSLGIQQYGYTF
.,.,TRBJ2-7,TRBV5-1,TGCGCCAGCAGCTTGGCTGTTGCAGCCTACGAGCAGTACTTC,CASSLAVAAYEQYF
.,.,TRBJ2-5,TRBV18,TGTGCCAGCTCAACCCTCCTAGTGGAGACCCAGTACTTC,CASSTLLVETQYF